This entry concerns a single T cell receptor beta chain. Its cognate antigen has yet to be identified. Qualities for individual bases were not recorded, and no much larger clone is one base off. The germline V gene (reference sequence) specifies MNHNY as CDR1 and SVGAGI as CDR2. For this chain, trimming is 4 bases at the V end and 0 bases at the J end, and the number of junction bases without a gene match is 5. Counted from cysteine to phenylalanine, this CDR3 has 16 amino acids. Here the CDR3 DNA is all that survives: 48 bases in frame from base 1. TCRbeta CDR3 regions were amplified from genomic DNA by means of the immunoSEQ Assay, a bias-controlled multiplex PCR. On the study's bioinformatics: Nucleated cell counts per sample were estimated from amplification of reference gene primers within the assay. To quantify the absolute abundance of each unique TCRbeta CDR3 rearrangement, sequence reads were collapsed and filtered. For each sample, productive Simpson clonality was calculated by taking the square root of Simpson's diversity index across productive rearrangements. In its TCRdb copy, this immuneACCESS table keeps in-frame sequences only and misses some clones. Where compared with another copy, unresolved V genes explain less than half of these, and the others have no known cause. Clonal size and the V and J genes are those of that table, whereas D and trimming came from the DNA. This sample gives some 48,000 clones in total; about four fifths of them show up just once. Together, the top ten hold more than 2% of the sample.

This record comes from a study of blood T cell repertoires in COVID-19 (dated by TCRdb to between 2020 and 2021). Regarding the study in general: Samples from collaborators originated in the United States, Italy and Spain and spanned both the acute and convalescent phases of COVID-19. The prospective study material was composed of cDNA or gDNA derived from T cells, B-cell-depleted T cells, or PBMCs. Where available, HLA class I and class II types were obtained from metadata supplied by the sample provider rather than from assay-based typing. The samples were drawn from two sources: the first 160 participants of the ongoing ImmuneRACE study, and 1,254 subjects contributed by 6 global collaborators. The dataset comprised deeply sampled blood TCRbeta repertoires from subjects exposed to, actively infected with, or recovered from COVID-19. Sample metadata almost always included a de-identified subject ID, COVID-19 status, age in years and sex. A freely available public database, intended as a resource for researchers studying the immune response to SARS-CoV-2, is where the repertoires were released.

Overall study results and their limits: The amount of clinical and demographic metadata varied by source and participant and was provided uncurated.

Collaborating institutions collected whole blood in K2EDTA tubes following their own protocols. For TCRbeta analysis, collaborator samples were shipped as frozen whole blood, as isolated PBMCs, or as DNA extracted from either sample type. The origin of this receptor is a man aged 50-60 years with acute or convalescent COVID-19. The chain was built from TRBV6-6 and TRBJ2-5; TRBD1 aligns with 10 central bases. The sample was peripheral blood. The CDR3 corresponds to CASSSRDRGYQETQYF. In nucleotides, the sequence is TGTGCCAGCAGTTCGCGGGACAGGGGTTACCAAGAGACCCAGTACTTC.